This passage covers 8 T cell receptor beta chains from one sample sequenced in a study of blood T cell repertoires in COVID-19 (TCRdb year 2020). Receptor amplification or capture employed the immunoSEQ multiplex PCR assay. This immuneACCESS table, as held by TCRdb, lists in-frame sequences with V and J called but not all clones. Of the missing ones, under half trace to an unresolved V gene in checked studies; the others have no known cause. The table for this sample lists some 340,000 clones; 75% to 90% of them were counted only once. The ten largest clones represent more than 3% of the sample. The sequenced sample was peripheral blood. Source of these receptors: a young woman with acute or convalescent COVID-19.

The V gene is TRBV28, the J gene TRBJ1-4, with a tentative D call TRBD1 (5 bases). Germline CDR1 MDHEN, CDR2 SYDVKM. Deletions cut 7 bases from V and 8 bases from J, with 17 bases between. The length of the CDR3 is 14 residues. This CDR3 reads CASTRGPEGEKLFF. The CDR3, as DNA: TGTGCCAGCACCCGTGGGCCGGAGGGGGAAAAACTGTTTTTT. The full variable domain, with the rest looked up from reference TRBV28 and TRBJ1-4, is DVKVTQSSRYLVKRTGEKVFLECVQDMDHENMFWYRQDPGLGLRLIYFSYDVKMKEKGDIPEGYSVSREKKERFSLILESASTNQTSMYLCASTRGPEGEKLFFGSGTQLSVL.

The CDR3 loop is CASSSVPGRGNEKLFF. CDR3 nucleotide sequence: TGTGCCAGCAGTTCCGTCCCCGGCAGGGGTAATGAAAAACTGTTTTTT. The rearrangement joins TRBV28 to TRBJ1-4; D is perhaps TRBD1 (6 bases). The CDR3 totals 16 residues. Trimming cost V 4 bases and J 4 bases, with 16 bases left between them. Germline CDR1 is MDHEN and CDR2 is SYDVKM.

The rearrangement uses TRBV9 and TRBJ2-2; no clear D gene. The V gene lost 3 bases and the J gene lost 2 bases, with 14 bases spanning the gap. Germline loops: CDR1 SGDLS, CDR2 YYNGEE. This CDR3 region has 16 residues. CDR3 sequence: CASSGRGRENTGELFF. CDR3 in DNA: TGTGCCAGCAGCGGTCGAGGCAGAGAAAACACCGGGGAGCTGTTTTTT.

The chain employs TRBV5-1 and TRBJ2-4, with 12 bases matching TRBD1. The trim removed 8 bases at V and 6 bases at J, leaving 9 bases unmatched. Germline-derived CDR1 and CDR2 are SGHRS and YFSETQ. The CDR3 has 15 amino acids. The CDR3, as DNA: TGCGCCAGGGTACCGGGACAGGGGGCAGCAAACATTCAGTACTTC. Translating gives CARVPGQGAANIQYF.

The CDR3 reads CASSQATGTQTLTGELFF. The DNA for the CDR3 is TGTGCCAGCAGCCAAGCGACCGGGACTCAAACATTGACCGGGGAGCTGTTTTTT. V and J are TRBV7-9 and TRBJ2-2, with D perhaps TRBD2 (6 bases). The V gene's germline CDR1 is SEHNR and CDR2 FQNEAQ (reference sequence). V was clipped by 5 bases and J by 5 bases, with 24 bases between them. CDR3 size: 18 residues.

The V and J genes are TRBV9 and TRBJ2-2; tentative D call: TRBD1 (6 bases). Per the germline V gene, CDR1 is SGDLS and CDR2 is YYNGEE. V gave up 2 bases and J gave up 0 bases, with 14 bases separating them. The length of the CDR3 is 17 residues. CDR3: CASSVRQDSPNTGELFF. The CDR3 coding sequence is TGTGCCAGCAGCGTCAGACAGGATTCCCCGAACACCGGGGAGCTGTTTTTT.

The rearrangement links TRBV2 to TRBJ2-3; D ambiguous. Between the trimmed V and J ends, which lost 9 bases and 0 bases, there was a span of 22 bases. Germline-derived CDR1 and CDR2 are SNHLY and FYNNEI. The CDR3 consists of 17 residues. The CDR3 nucleotides read TGTGCCAGGGCTTTTGGGCGCGATGCGTCTAGCACAGATACGCAGTATTTT. Its protein product is CARAFGRDASSTDTQYF.

The genes are TRBV2 and TRBJ1-4; D gene uncertain. The germline gives CDR1 SNHLY, CDR2 FYNNEI. Trimming took off 4 bases at V and 8 bases at J, with 14 bases between the two ends. The CDR3 has 14 residues. CDR3 sequence reads: CASSVLSGREKLFF. Here the CDR3 DNA reads TGTGCCAGCAGTGTCCTCTCCGGGAGGGAAAAACTGTTTTTT.